This T cell receptor (beta chain) came from a study of T cells in localized non-small cell lung cancer. Trimming left V 0 bases short and J 12 bases short, with 12 bases between. CDR1 is SGHDN, CDR2 FVKESK, per germline. The CDR3 runs 12 residues. Using immunoSEQ multiplex PCR, the repertoire was profiled, and TCRdb retains in-frame clones only, with some absent. Of 39,000 or so clones in the sample, roughly 84% were seen once. The chain has TRBV14 and TRBJ2-7; D gene ambiguous. The TCR was taken from a man aged 35-75 years with stage II lung adenocarcinoma. The sequencing used PBMCs, collected before any cancer treatment. Written as DNA, the CDR3 is TGTGCCAGCAGCCAAGATTGGCAGGCCCGGTACTTC. This encodes CASSQDWQARYF.